The TCR beta chain described here comes from a study of blood T cells in healthy people across ages. Healthy Caucasian individuals from Russia aged roughly 6 to 100 were enrolled as donors. Together with a sample-barcoded 5' primer, a J-beta primer mix was included in a second PCR lasting roughly 6 to 12 cycles. Via MiXCR, TCRdb re-called the 5' RACE reads, giving one row per CDR3 protein. The table includes about 1,600,000 distinct CDR3 sequences, roughly 40% detected once. Sequenced: blood. This sequence originates from a woman between 18 and 30 years old in good health.

CDR3 coding DNA: TGTGCCAGCAGTTCCCACGACAGAAGCACAGATACGCAGTATTTT. It translates to CASSSHDRSTDTQYF. This chain connects TRBV28 to TRBJ2-3; D may be TRBD1 (5 bases). The CDR3 covers 15 residues. The V gene lost 4 bases and the J gene lost 0 bases, with 11 bases spanning the gap. The V gene's germline CDR1 is MDHEN and CDR2 SYDVKM.